The 28 T cell receptor beta chains below were found in one sample sequenced in a study of blood T cells in healthy people across ages. Alongside a J-beta primer mix, a sample-barcoded 5' primer served in a second PCR lasting about 7 to 11 cycles. One entry per CDR3 protein results from TCRdb running MiXCR on the 5' RACE reads. Counted here are 850,000 to 1,000,000 distinct CDR3 sequences, around 48% occurring once; the ten biggest clones make up about an eighth. The sample comprised blood. The receptors were sampled from a man younger than 40 in good health.

This clonotype was seen ten or more times. The chain couples TRBV6-5 to TRBJ1-6; D not certain. This CDR3 is built from 12 residues. The germline V and J ends were trimmed by 7 bases and 6 bases, with 7 bases remaining between them. The germline V gene encodes CDR1 MNHEY and CDR2 SVGAGI. The CDR3 sequence is CASKRPNSPLHF. CDR3 in DNA: TGTGCCAGCAAAAGGCCTAATTCACCCCTCCACTTT.

Only a few counts were recorded for this clonotype. The rearrangement joins TRBV20-1 to TRBJ1-6; 7 nucleotides agree with TRBD1. The CDR3 runs 16 residues. Per the germline V gene, CDR1 is DFQATT and CDR2 is SNEGSKA (reference sequence). After removal of 5 bases from V and 1 base from J, the junction contained 8 bases not matched to a gene. Here the CDR3 reads CSALKTGESYNSPLHF. CDR3 in DNA: TGCAGTGCTCTCAAAACAGGGGAGTCCTATAATTCACCCCTCCACTTT.

The CDR3 protein is CASSQTSLMNTEAFF. In DNA, the CDR3 is TGCGCCAGCAGCCAGACCTCGCTAATGAACACTGAAGCTTTCTTT. The rearrangement joins TRBV4-1 to TRBJ1-1; D gene unclear. The CDR3 is made up of 15 amino acids. Trimming shortened V by 3 bases and J by 0 bases, and 11 bases separated the two germline ends. The germline CDR1 and CDR2 sequences are MGHRA and YSYEKL.

V usage is TRBV5-1 and J usage is TRBJ1-1; D not resolved. The V gene lost 4 bases and the J gene lost 1 base, with 11 bases spanning the gap. The CDR3 covers 14 residues. Germline assignment: CDR1 SGHRS and CDR2 YFSETQ. CDR3 in amino acids: CASSMATQNTEAFF. Written as DNA, the CDR3 is TGCGCCAGCAGCATGGCCACTCAGAACACTGAAGCTTTCTTT.

This chain joins TRBV5-1 and TRBJ2-7; 7 bases fit TRBD2. Germline V gene data show CDR1 as SGHRS and CDR2 as YFSETQ. This CDR3 is 13 amino acids long. The ends lost 4 bases at V and 6 bases at J; junction bases unmatched: 7. CDR3 region: CASSRGRGSEQYF. CDR3 bases: TGCGCCAGCAGCCGGGGGAGGGGAAGCGAGCAGTACTTC.

The chain combines TRBV28 with TRBJ1-2, with 7 bases identical to TRBD1. The CDR3 totals 14 residues. The V gene's germline CDR1 is MDHEN and CDR2 SYDVKM. The J segment lost 7 bases and the V segment lost 4 bases, leaving 9 bases of the junction unmatched. In nucleotides, the CDR3 is TGTGCCAGCAGTTCCCCCGCGACAGGGATTGGCTACACCTTC. This gives the protein CASSSPATGIGYTF.

The J gene is TRBJ2-1, the V gene TRBV7-9; D may match TRBD1 or TRBD2 (5 bases each). With 4 bases removed from V and 8 bases from J, the gap between germline ends came to 15 bases. This CDR3 has 14 residues. The germline V gene has CDR1 SEHNR and CDR2 FQNEAQ (reference sequence). The CDR3 DNA follows: TGTGCCAGCAGCTCCGGGACGGCCAACCATGAGCAGTTCTTC. This codes for CASSSGTANHEQFF.

This clonotype was detected only a few times. The rearrangement joins TRBV7-2 to TRBJ1-1, with 7 bases matching TRBD1. With 1 base clipped from V and 7 bases from J, the junction kept 3 bases outside the gene matches. Germline assignment: CDR1 SGHTA and CDR2 FQGNSA. The CDR3 covers 13 residues. CDR3 nucleotide sequence: TGTGCCAGCAGCTTAGACAGGGGCGATGAAGCTTTCTTT. This gives the protein CASSLDRGDEAFF.

V gene TRBV6-5 combines with J gene TRBJ2-4; no definite D call. With 0 bases removed from V and 5 bases from J, the gap between germline ends came to 11 bases. Germline lookup yields CDR1 MNHEY and CDR2 SVGAGI. The CDR3 covers 15 residues. Here the CDR3 reads CASSYSNSGQNIQYF. The CDR3 DNA reads as TGTGCCAGCAGTTACTCAAACTCCGGGCAAAACATTCAGTACTTC.

CDR3 coding DNA: TGCAGTGCTAGAGACGTGGGTGCACCTCGAGTGGATCAGCCCCAGCATTTT. Its protein product is CSARDVGAPRVDQPQHF. This chain joins TRBV20-1 and TRBJ1-5; D ambiguous. There are 17 residues in the CDR3. In germline, CDR1 is DFQATT, CDR2 SNEGSKA (reference sequence). V was pared by 0 bases and J by 5 bases, with 20 bases between.

This clonotype appeared a few times. V and J are TRBV29-1 and TRBJ1-2, with a weak D call TRBD1 (6 bases). Trimming pared 0 bases from V and 3 bases from J, leaving 14 bases between. Germline V lookup: CDR1 SQVTM, CDR2 ANQGSEA. CDR3 length equals 15 residues. The CDR3 DNA reads TGCAGCGTTGAAGATCGCCCAGGGGAGCACTATGGCTACACCTTC. It yields the protein CSVEDRPGEHYGYTF. The whole variable domain, filled in from reference TRBV29-1 and TRBJ1-2, reads SAVISQKPSRDICQRGTSLTIQCQVDSQVTMMFWYRQQPGQSLTLIATANQGSEATYESGFVIDKFPISRPNLTFSTLTVSNMSPEDSSIYLCSVEDRPGEHYGYTFGSGTRLTVV.

The chain recombines TRBV7-9 with TRBJ2-5, with D possibly being TRBD1 or TRBD2 (5 bases each). V was shortened by 3 bases and J by 2 bases, with 13 bases between the two germline ends. The CDR3 covers 15 residues. Germline V gene data show CDR1 as SEHNR and CDR2 as FQNEAQ (reference sequence). CDR3 residues: CASSLLVGVQETQYF. The CDR3 region has the DNA TGTGCCAGCAGCTTGTTGGTGGGGGTACAAGAGACCCAGTACTTC.

V gene TRBV4-1 combines with J gene TRBJ2-5, with D possibly being TRBD1 or TRBD2 (6 bases each). The J call is doubtful: the DNA matches TRBJ2-7 better. This CDR3 spans 14 amino acids. Germline values: CDR1 MGHRA, CDR2 YSYEKL. CDR3 in amino acids: CASTRGTDSYEQYF. The CDR3 DNA follows: TGCGCCAGCACTCGGGGGACGGACAGTTACGAGCAGTACTTC.

The chain links TRBV6-5 to TRBJ2-2; 12 bases map to TRBD2. The V gene end was trimmed by 2 bases and the J gene end by 0 bases; junction bases not matched to a gene: 7. CDR1 and CDR2 (germline): MNHEY, SVGAGI. This CDR3 contains 19 residues. Here the CDR3 DNA reads TGTGCCAGCAGTTACCGGCTAGCGGGGGGGAAAGCGAACACCGGGGAGCTGTTTTTT. Translated: CASSYRLAGGKANTGELFF.

The chain recombines TRBV28 with TRBJ2-7, with TRBD2 matching over 13 bases. Germline assignment: CDR1 MDHEN and CDR2 SYDVKM. Losses at the gene ends were 6 bases for V and 0 bases for J; bases not matched to a gene: 5. The CDR3 length is 16 residues. CDR3 in amino acids: CASSPGTSGASYEQYF. Here the CDR3 DNA reads TGTGCCAGCAGCCCCGGGACTAGCGGGGCCTCCTACGAGCAGTACTTC. Full variable domain (missing parts from reference TRBV28 and TRBJ2-7): DVKVTQSSRYLVKRTGEKVFLECVQDMDHENMFWYRQDPGLGLRLIYFSYDVKMKEKGDIPEGYSVSREKKERFSLILESASTNQTSMYLCASSPGTSGASYEQYFGPGTRLTVT.

This clonotype appeared a few times. The rearrangement links TRBV10-3 to TRBJ2-7; possibly TRBD1 or TRBD2 for D (5 bases each). This CDR3 is 15 amino acids long. CDR1 ENHRY and CDR2 SYGVKD come from the germline V gene. The V end lost 4 bases, the J end lost 2 bases, and 15 bases lay between the germline ends. The CDR3 region is CAISGSGTGTYEQYF. The CDR3 nucleotides read TGTGCCATCAGTGGATCCGGGACGGGGACCTACGAGCAGTACTTC.

The genes are TRBV27 and TRBJ1-1; 8 nucleotides match TRBD1. There are 15 residues in the CDR3. J was trimmed by 3 bases and V by 4 bases; bases with no gene match: 7. CDR1 and CDR2 from the germline V gene are MNHEY and SMNVEV (reference sequence). CDR3 region: CASSSETGADTEAFF. CDR3 nucleotides: TGTGCCAGCAGTTCCGAGACAGGGGCCGACACTGAAGCTTTCTTT.

The chain couples TRBV12-3 or TRBV12-4 to TRBJ2-5, with D perhaps TRBD1 (5 bases). Matching the DNA end better, TRBJ2-7 makes the J call doubtful. This CDR3 has 14 residues. The CDR3 DNA follows: TGTGCCAGCAGGGTGGAAGGGGCACTCTTCGAGCAGTACTTC. This gives the protein CASRVEGALFEQYF.

The J gene is TRBJ2-7, the V gene TRBV20-1, with 9 bases identical to TRBD2. Germline assignment: CDR1 DFQATT and CDR2 SNEGSKA (reference sequence). Trimming removed 5 bases from V and 4 bases from J; junction bases left unmatched: 6. The CDR3 covers 13 residues. CDR3 region: CSAPGSGSYEQYF. CDR3 coding DNA: TGCAGTGCTCCCGGTAGCGGGAGTTACGAGCAGTACTTC.

This clonotype came up once. This chain joins TRBV6-2 or TRBV6-3 and TRBJ2-6; TRBD2 matches at 7 bases. The length of the CDR3 is 15 residues. Germline V CDR1 and CDR2: MNHEY, SVGEGT. J lost 4 bases, V lost 4 bases, and 4 bases had no gene match. The CDR3 DNA follows: TGTGCCAGCAGTTGGGGAGGGTCCGGGGCCAACGTCCTGACTTTC. Its protein is CASSWGGSGANVLTF.

The chain carries TRBV4-2 and TRBJ1-4, with TRBD1 identical over 9 bases. V trimming: 7 bases; J trimming: 0 bases; junction bases outside the gene matches: 12. This CDR3 region has 18 residues. Germline V gene data show CDR1 as LGHNA and CDR2 as YNFKEQ. This CDR3 reads CASIGVTGGYATNEKLFF. The DNA for the CDR3 is TGTGCCAGCATCGGGGTCACAGGGGGCTATGCAACTAATGAAAAACTGTTTTTT.

The gene calls are TRBV7-8 and TRBJ2-1; D perhaps matches TRBD2 (5 bases). From germline, CDR1 is SGHVS and CDR2 FQNEAQ. The CDR3 totals 15 residues. Trimming left V 7 bases short and J 13 bases short, with 26 bases between. In DNA form, the CDR3 reads TGTGCCAGCACCCGATACAGCCTAGCCCAAGAGACCCAGTTCTTC. This gives the protein CASTRYSLAQETQFF. Together with reference TRBV7-8 and TRBJ2-1, the CDR3 gives the full variable domain: GAGVSQSPRYKVAKRGQDVALRCDPISGHVSLFWYQQALGQGPEFLTYFQNEAQLDKSGLPSDRFFAERPEGSVSTLKIQRTQQEDSAVYLCASTRYSLAQETQFFGPGTRLTVL.

The rearrangement links TRBV6-5 to TRBJ2-1; 10 bases line up with TRBD1. The closer fit of TRBJ2-7 to the DNA end suggests the J call may be wrong. The CDR3 runs 15 residues. Looked up from germline, CDR1 is MNHEY and CDR2 is SVGAGI. DNA of the CDR3: TGTGCCAGCAGTTCCGGGACAGGGGTCTACAATGAGCAGTACTTC. It yields the protein CASSSGTGVYNEQYF.

CDR3 residues: CASSVVGGRFDEQYF. Here the CDR3 DNA reads TGTGCCAGCAGCGTAGTTGGGGGGCGTTTTGACGAGCAGTACTTC. The chain employs TRBV9 and TRBJ2-7; D assignment may be TRBD1 or TRBD2 (6 bases each). CDR3 length equals 15 residues. V shed 0 bases and J shed 5 bases, with 15 bases lying between them. CDR1 and CDR2 from the germline V gene are SGDLS and YYNGEE.

This clonotype was counted only a few times. This chain links TRBV6-1 with TRBJ1-5, with a possible D match to TRBD1 (5 bases). The germline V and J ends were trimmed by 9 bases and 0 bases, with 18 bases remaining between them. CDR3 length: 16 amino acids. Germline V gene sequence: CDR1 MNHNS, CDR2 SASEGT. CDR3 amino acids: CASLFTWGNSNQPQHF. The CDR3 nucleotides read TGTGCCAGTTTATTCACTTGGGGGAATAGCAATCAGCCCCAGCATTTT.

Only a few counts were recorded for this clonotype. J is TRBJ2-1 and V is TRBV29-1; 10 bases match TRBD2. Germline values: CDR1 SQVTM, CDR2 ANQGSEA. The CDR3 totals 13 residues. Unmatched junction bases numbered 7, after V lost 8 bases and J lost 6 bases. CDR3 region: CSSKLAGANEQFF. The CDR3 nucleotides are TGCAGCAGTAAGCTAGCGGGGGCCAATGAGCAGTTCTTC.

This clonotype was picked up a small number of times. CDR3: CASSLRGLAENEQFF. The CDR3 region has the DNA TGTGCCAGCAGCTTACGGGGACTAGCGGAAAATGAGCAGTTCTTC. The V and J genes are TRBV7-9 and TRBJ2-1; TRBD2 agrees at 11 bases. The CDR3 runs 15 residues. Germline V gives CDR1 SEHNR, CDR2 FQNEAQ (reference sequence). V lost 2 bases, J lost 7 bases, and 4 bases stayed unmatched.

The rearrangement links TRBV9 to TRBJ1-1; D call uncertain. CDR3 size: 16 residues. The germline CDR1 and CDR2 sequences are SGDLS and YYNGEE. V was pared by 5 bases and J by 0 bases, with 17 bases between. The CDR3 DNA reads TGTGCCAGCAGTGATTCCAAGGGTGGGATGAACACTGAAGCTTTCTTT. This codes for CASSDSKGGMNTEAFF.